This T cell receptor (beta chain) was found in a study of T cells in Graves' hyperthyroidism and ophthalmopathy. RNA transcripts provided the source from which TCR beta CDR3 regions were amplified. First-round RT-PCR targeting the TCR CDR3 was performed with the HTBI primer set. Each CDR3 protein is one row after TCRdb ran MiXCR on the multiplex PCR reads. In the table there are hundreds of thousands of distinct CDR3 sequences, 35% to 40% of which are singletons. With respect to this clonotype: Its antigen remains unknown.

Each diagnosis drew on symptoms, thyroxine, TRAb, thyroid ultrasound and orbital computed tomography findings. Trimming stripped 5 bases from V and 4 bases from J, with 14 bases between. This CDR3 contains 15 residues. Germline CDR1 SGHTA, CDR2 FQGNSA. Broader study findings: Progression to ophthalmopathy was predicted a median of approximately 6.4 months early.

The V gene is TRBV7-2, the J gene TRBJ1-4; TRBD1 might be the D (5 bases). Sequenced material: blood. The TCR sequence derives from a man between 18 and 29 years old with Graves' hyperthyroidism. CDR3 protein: CASSQGGGVNEKLFF. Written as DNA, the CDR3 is TGTGCCAGCAGCCAAGGCGGGGGGGTTAATGAAAAACTGTTTTTT.